This T cell receptor beta chain was identified during a study of radiotherapy plus CTLA-4 blockade in lung cancer. Whole-study context: Objective response was observed in roughly 20% of patients, and disease control in around 31%.

This clone is a singleton in its sample. Here immunoSEQ multiplex PCR was the method, and the copy in TCRdb shows in-frame clones only, minus some. Of 100,000 or so clones detected, roughly 80% appear once; the ten largest clones hold roughly 23%. The CDR3 is 18 amino acids. V shed 4 bases and J 7 bases; nucleotides not matched to a gene: 12. Germline values: CDR1 SGHKS, CDR2 YYEKEE (reference sequence). This material consisted of peripheral blood, taken from a patient treated with radiotherapy plus ipilimumab. The rearrangement uses TRBV5-5 and TRBJ2-1; 15 bases are shared with TRBD2. This receptor was taken from a human donor with non-small cell lung cancer that progressed on radiotherapy plus ipilimumab. The CDR3 nucleotides read TGTGCCAGCAGCCAGAACAACTTCGGGACTAGCGGGAGGAATGAGCAGTTCTTC. Its protein is CASSQNNFGTSGRNEQFF.